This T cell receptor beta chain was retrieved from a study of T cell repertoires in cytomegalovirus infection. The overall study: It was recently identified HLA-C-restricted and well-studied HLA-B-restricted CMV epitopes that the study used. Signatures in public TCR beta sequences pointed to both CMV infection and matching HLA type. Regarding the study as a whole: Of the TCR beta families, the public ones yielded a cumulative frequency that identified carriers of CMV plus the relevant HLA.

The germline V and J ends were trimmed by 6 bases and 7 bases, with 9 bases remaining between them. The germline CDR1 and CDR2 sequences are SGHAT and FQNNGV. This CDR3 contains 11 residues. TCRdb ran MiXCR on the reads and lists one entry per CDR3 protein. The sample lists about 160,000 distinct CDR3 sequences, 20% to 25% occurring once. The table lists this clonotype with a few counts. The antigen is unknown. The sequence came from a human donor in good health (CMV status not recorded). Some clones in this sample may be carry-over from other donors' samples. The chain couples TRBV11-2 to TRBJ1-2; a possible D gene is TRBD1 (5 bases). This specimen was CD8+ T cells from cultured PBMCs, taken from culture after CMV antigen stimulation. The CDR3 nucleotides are TGTGCCAGCAGTAGGGGTGGTGGCTACACCTTC. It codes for CASSRGGGYTF. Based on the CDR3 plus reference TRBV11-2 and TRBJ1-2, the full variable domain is EAGVAQSPRYKIIEKRQSVAFWCNPISGHATLYWYQQILGQGPKLLIQFQNNGVVDDSQLPKDRFSAERLKGVDSTLKIQPAKLEDSAVYLCASSRGGGYTFGSGTRLTVV.